Listed below are T cell receptor beta chains from one sample, sequenced in a study of T cell responses to AZD1222 COVID-19 vaccine. Produced via immunoSEQ multiplex PCR; TCRdb's table is partial and in-frame only. The table includes some 69,000 clones, around 80% detected once. Material: peripheral blood, obtained 28 days after the second AZD1222 dose. These receptors were taken from an adult who received the AZD1222 COVID-19 vaccine. Each CDR3 is given with its conserved first and last residue. A D gene is named only where the DNA matches it firmly. Clone size is given for some rows only: seen once, a few or many times, or a class if the clone is expanded.

size,J,D,V,DNA,CDR3
.,TRBJ2-7,.,TRBV19,TGTGCCAGTAAAAAATTTGGGTCCGGGGGCACCTACGAGCAGTACTTC,CASKKFGSGGTYEQYF
.,TRBJ2-1,.,TRBV5-6,TGTGCCAGCAGCCCCGTGGGGGGCTCCTACAATGAGCAGTTCTTC,CASSPVGGSYNEQFF
once,TRBJ1-6,.,TRBV2,TGTGCCAGCAGCATGGATAATTCACCCCTCCACTTT,CASSMDNSPLHF
.,TRBJ2-5,.,TRBV9,TGTGCCAGCAGCGTAGGACCTGACAGTTCAGAAGAGACCCAGTACTTC,CASSVGPDSSEETQYF
.,TRBJ2-3,.,TRBV7-2,TGTGCCAGCAGCCTCACAGATACGCAGTATTTT,CASSLTDTQYF
.,TRBJ2-1,.,TRBV5-1,TGCGCCAGCAGCTTGGGGGGTCTAGATGAGCAGTTCTTC,CASSLGGLDEQFF
.,TRBJ2-2,TRBD1,TRBV19,TGTGCCAGTAACCAGGGGACAGGCAACACCGGGGAGCTGTTTTTT,CASNQGTGNTGELFF
.,TRBJ1-2,TRBD1,TRBV2,TGTGCCAGCAGTGAGGAACAGGGGGCTTATGGCTACACCTTC,CASSEEQGAYGYTF
.,TRBJ2-1,.,TRBV4-3,TGCGCCAGCAGTCCGTGGGGCCTATCCTACAATGAGCAGTTCTTC,CASSPWGLSYNEQFF
.,TRBJ2-3,TRBD2,TRBV28,TGTGCCAGCAGCTCCGCGGGGGGCTTTACAGATACGCAGTATTTT,CASSSAGGFTDTQYF
.,TRBJ1-1,.,TRBV7-3,TGTGCCAGCAGCTTATCGAGGGCAAGCACTGAAGCTTTCTTT,CASSLSRASTEAFF
.,TRBJ1-5,.,TRBV19,TGTGCCAGTAGTATTGAAAGGCAGCCCCAGCATTTT,CASSIERQPQHF
.,TRBJ2-1,TRBD2,TRBV2,TGTGCCAGCAGTGAAGCGCGGGGGGGCACTTTCGGTAATGAGCAGTTCTTC,CASSEARGGTFGNEQFF